One and the same sample provided the 25 T cell receptor beta chains below, sequenced in a study of cytomegalovirus exposure and HLA in healthy donors. A multiplex PCR was run with 60 Vbeta primers and 13 Jbeta primers. Sequencing was performed with immunoSEQ multiplex PCR; in TCRdb, only in-frame clones are kept and a portion is missing. The sample consists of 100,000 to 150,000 clones, around 83% of them appearing once. The specimen was PBMCs. These TCRs come from a man aged 45-65 years in good health and CMV-seronegative.

The count of this clone is one. The chain couples TRBV6-5 to TRBJ1-2; 8 bases are shared with TRBD1. In germline, CDR1 is MNHEY, CDR2 SVGAGI. The CDR3 runs to 14 residues. Trimming cost V 5 bases and J 5 bases; bases outside gene matches: 7. CDR3 sequence (DNA): TGTGCCAGCAGTCCTGGACAGGGATGGTATGGCTACACCTTC. This sequence encodes CASSPGQGWYGYTF.

The chain couples TRBV4-1 to TRBJ1-1; TRBD1 agrees at 9 bases. This CDR3 region has 15 residues. V gave up 6 bases and J gave up 4 bases; unmatched junction bases: 9. Germline V gene sequence: CDR1 MGHRA, CDR2 YSYEKL. The CDR3 sequence: CASRPRTGAGTEAFF. CDR3 nucleotides: TGCGCCAGCAGACCAAGGACAGGGGCAGGCACTGAAGCTTTCTTT.

The chain is built from TRBV4-1 and TRBJ1-2; no firm D call. V lost 4 bases and J 2 bases, leaving 11 bases between the germline ends. The CDR3 has 14 amino acids. CDR1 is MGHRA, CDR2 YSYEKL, per germline. The CDR3 reads CASSPVGGNYGYTF. The DNA for the CDR3 is TGCGCCAGCAGCCCTGTAGGCGGAAACTATGGCTACACCTTC.

This clone was seen more than once but under ten times. The chain links TRBV11-2 to TRBJ1-1, with D unresolved. Trimming shortened V by 1 base and J by 8 bases, and 8 bases separated the two germline ends. The CDR3 has 12 residues. Per the germline V gene, CDR1 is SGHAT and CDR2 is FQNNGV. This chain's CDR3 is CASSLGAREAFF. The DNA of the CDR3 is TGTGCCAGCAGCTTAGGTGCCAGGGAAGCTTTCTTT.

J is TRBJ1-2 and V is TRBV19; no clear D gene. CDR1 and CDR2 from the germline V gene are LNHDA and SQIVND (reference sequence). Trimming pared 3 bases from V and 8 bases from J, leaving 16 bases between. CDR3 length: 14 amino acids. The CDR3 sequence is CASSIGPAGSGYTF. CDR3 DNA: TGTGCCAGTAGTATCGGGCCTGCGGGATCGGGCTACACCTTC.

CDR3 sequence: CASNPLPAGFTAETQYF. CDR3 sequence (DNA): TGTGCCAGCAATCCACTTCCAGCGGGTTTTACGGCGGAGACCCAGTACTTC. The chain couples TRBV2 to TRBJ2-5; possibly TRBD2 for D (6 bases). Germline CDR1 reads SNHLY; CDR2 reads FYNNEI. Trimming removed 7 bases from V and 5 bases from J, with 26 bases in between. This CDR3 comprises 17 residues.

The V and J genes are TRBV4-1 and TRBJ2-7; TRBD2 matches 11 bases. There are 15 residues in the CDR3. Germline CDR1 and CDR2: MGHRA and YSYEKL. Trimming cost V 1 base and J 3 bases; bases outside gene matches: 2. CDR3 loop: CASSQVSGGGYEQYF. The CDR3, as DNA: TGCGCCAGCAGCCAAGTTAGCGGGGGGGGCTACGAGCAGTACTTC.

The chain couples TRBV7-6 to TRBJ2-1; TRBD2 matches 11 bases. J gave up 8 bases and V 2 bases, and 8 bases lay outside the gene matches. The CDR3 has 16 residues. The germline gives CDR1 SGHVS, CDR2 FNYEAQ. This CDR3 reads CASSLYSGGAKDEQFF. The CDR3 DNA sequence: TGTGCCAGCAGCTTATATAGCGGGGGGGCTAAGGATGAGCAGTTCTTC.

This clone appeared a single time. The chain has TRBV5-1 and TRBJ2-1; a weak D match, TRBD2 (7 bases). V was trimmed by 3 bases and J by 5 bases, leaving 21 bases between them. The germline V gene encodes CDR1 SGHRS and CDR2 YFSETQ. The CDR3 extends over 17 amino acids. Written as DNA, the CDR3 is TGCGCCAGCAGCTCGACCTTTCGGACTAGGGGGGACAATGAGCAGTTCTTC. Protein product: CASSSTFRTRGDNEQFF.

This chain uses TRBV2 with TRBJ2-5; 8 bases are a match to TRBD2. With 6 bases clipped from V and 4 bases from J, the junction kept 13 bases outside the gene matches. This CDR3 is built from 16 residues. Germline V gene lookup returns CDR1 SNHLY and CDR2 FYNNEI. The CDR3, as DNA: TGTGCCAGCAGCCCCGATGCGGCGGGGGGCCTAGAGACCCAGTACTTC. Translation: CASSPDAAGGLETQYF.

The rearrangement uses TRBV15 and TRBJ2-2, with TRBD2 identical over 10 bases. The CDR3 has 14 amino acids. The germline CDR1 and CDR2 sequences are LNHNV and YYDKDF (reference sequence). Trimming cost V 6 bases and J 7 bases; bases outside gene matches: 5. The CDR3 loop is CATRGTSEGGELFF. CDR3 in DNA: TGTGCCACCAGAGGGACTAGCGAGGGCGGGGAGCTGTTTTTT.

The V call is TRBV19, the J call TRBJ1-5; D is perhaps TRBD1 (5 bases). CDR3 length equals 15 residues. From germline, CDR1 is LNHDA and CDR2 SQIVND (reference sequence). The germline V and J ends were trimmed by 1 base and 4 bases, with 11 bases remaining between them. The CDR3 DNA follows: TGTGCCAGTAGTATAGGATCCAGGGCAAATCAGCCCCAGCATTTT. Translation: CASSIGSRANQPQHF.

This clone is a singleton in its sample. The chain joins TRBV5-1 to TRBJ2-7, with 8 bases fitting TRBD2. Per germline, CDR1 SGHRS and CDR2 YFSETQ. V shed 0 bases and J 5 bases; nucleotides not matched to a gene: 1. CDR3 length: 13 amino acids. This CDR3 reads CASSLAGGDEQYF. The CDR3 bases are TGCGCCAGCAGCTTGGCGGGAGGGGACGAGCAGTACTTC.

The V gene is TRBV4-1, the J gene TRBJ1-4; D not certain. This CDR3 has 13 residues. V lost 1 base, J lost 7 bases, and 7 bases lay in between. Germline CDR1 and CDR2: MGHRA and YSYEKL. Here the CDR3 reads CASSQGRSEKLFF. As DNA, the CDR3 is TGCGCCAGCAGCCAAGGTCGCAGTGAAAAACTGTTTTTT.

V is TRBV6-5 and J is TRBJ2-7; D unclear. This CDR3 is 13 amino acids long. Germline lookup yields CDR1 MNHEY and CDR2 SVGAGI. V was trimmed by 2 bases and J by 4 bases, leaving 9 bases between them. The CDR3 reads CASSYGGTYEQYF. DNA for the CDR3: TGTGCCAGCAGTTACGGCGGAACATACGAGCAGTACTTC.

This sequence joins TRBV9 and TRBJ2-3; possible D gene TRBD2, 6 bases. Germline loops: CDR1 SGDLS, CDR2 YYNGEE. The CDR3 has 13 amino acids. Trimming cost V 0 bases and J 14 bases, with 16 bases left between them. Written as DNA, the CDR3 is TGTGCCAGCAGCGTAGGAGTAAAGGACTATCCGTATTTT. Its protein product is CASSVGVKDYPYF.

CDR3 amino acids: CASSQGQGAAETQYF. The CDR3 DNA sequence: TGTGCCAGCAGCCAAGGACAGGGGGCGGCGGAGACCCAGTACTTC. The V and J genes are TRBV5-4 and TRBJ2-5, with TRBD1 identical over 11 bases. With 4 bases clipped from V and 5 bases from J, the junction kept 7 bases outside the gene matches. The CDR3 is 15 residues long. Germline V gives CDR1 SGHNT, CDR2 YYREEE (reference sequence).

The V gene is TRBV5-8, the J gene TRBJ1-2; 12 bases map to TRBD1. Germline values: CDR1 SGHTS, CDR2 YDEGEE. J gave up 4 bases and V 1 base, and 8 bases lay outside the gene matches. This CDR3 region has 17 residues. The CDR3 loop is CASSLRWGTGGIYGYTF. The CDR3, as DNA: TGTGCCAGCAGCTTGAGGTGGGGGACAGGGGGCATCTATGGCTACACCTTC.

The chain has TRBV6-6 and TRBJ1-5; 11 bases are a match to TRBD1. J lost 5 bases, V lost 3 bases, and 6 bases had no gene match. Germline V CDR1 and CDR2: MNHNY, SVGAGI (reference sequence). The CDR3 is made up of 16 amino acids. The CDR3 DNA follows: TGTGCCAGCAGTTATTCGGGGACAGGGGGGGATCAGCCCCAGCATTTT. The encoded protein is CASSYSGTGGDQPQHF.

J is TRBJ2-7 and V is TRBV6-1; the match to TRBD1 covers 11 bases. Germline CDR1 MNHNS, CDR2 SASEGT. J was trimmed by 6 bases and V by 4 bases; bases with no gene match: 11. CDR3 length: 16 amino acids. The CDR3 DNA reads as TGTGCCAGCAGTGCCCAGACCGGGACAGGGGGGCTCGAGCAGTACTTC. Translated, it gives CASSAQTGTGGLEQYF.

The chain carries TRBV2 and TRBJ2-5; D remains ambiguous. Trimming removed 4 bases from V and 3 bases from J, with 12 bases in between. CDR1 and CDR2 from the germline V gene are SNHLY and FYNNEI. The CDR3 spans 14 residues. CDR3 DNA: TGTGCCAGCAGTGTCGTGGGCACCAAAGAGACCCAGTACTTC. As protein: CASSVVGTKETQYF.

The chain joins TRBV19 to TRBJ1-1; 8 bases match TRBD1. CDR1 LNHDA and CDR2 SQIVND come from the germline V gene (reference sequence). Germline trimming cut 8 bases from V and 4 bases from J; bases unmatched to any gene: 6. The CDR3 sequence is 13 residues long. CDR3 bases: TGTGCCAGTGAGCCAGGGGGCAGCACTGAAGCTTTCTTT. This gives the protein CASEPGGSTEAFF.

CDR3 in DNA: TGCGCCAGCAGCTTGGGGGACAGGGATATTGAAAAACTGTTTTTT. Translating it yields CASSLGDRDIEKLFF. V is TRBV5-1 and J is TRBJ1-4; TRBD1 agrees at 9 bases. V trimming: 0 bases; J trimming: 7 bases; junction bases outside the gene matches: 4. This CDR3 is 15 amino acids long. The germline gives CDR1 SGHRS, CDR2 YFSETQ.

The table lists this clone with a count of one. The gene calls are TRBV19 and TRBJ2-2; TRBD1 matches 7 bases. The CDR3 length is 17 residues. The V gene end was trimmed by 6 bases and the J gene end by 0 bases; junction bases not matched to a gene: 10. CDR1 is LNHDA, CDR2 SQIVND, per germline (reference sequence). CDR3 DNA: TGTGCCAGTAGCAAAAAGGGGGCTCGCCCGAACACCGGGGAGCTGTTTTTT. Translated, it gives CASSKKGARPNTGELFF.

The V call is TRBV6-1, the J call TRBJ1-1; D call uncertain. The V gene's germline CDR1 is MNHNS and CDR2 SASEGT. CDR3 size: 11 residues. V was cut by 7 bases and J by 1 base, with 4 bases left in between. CDR3 amino acids: CASNTNTEAFF. The CDR3, as DNA: TGTGCCAGCAACACGAACACTGAAGCTTTCTTT.